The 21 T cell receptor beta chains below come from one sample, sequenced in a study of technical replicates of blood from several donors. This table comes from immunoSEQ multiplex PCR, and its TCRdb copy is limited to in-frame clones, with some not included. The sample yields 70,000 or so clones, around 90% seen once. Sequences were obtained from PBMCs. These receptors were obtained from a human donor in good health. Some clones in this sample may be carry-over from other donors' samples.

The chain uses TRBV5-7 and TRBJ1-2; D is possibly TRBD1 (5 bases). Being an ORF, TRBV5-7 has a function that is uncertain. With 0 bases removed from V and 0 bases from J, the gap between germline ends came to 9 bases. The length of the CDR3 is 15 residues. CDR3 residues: CASSLVDSPNYGYTF. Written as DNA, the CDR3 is TGTGCCAGCAGCTTGGTTGACAGCCCTAACTATGGCTACACCTTC.

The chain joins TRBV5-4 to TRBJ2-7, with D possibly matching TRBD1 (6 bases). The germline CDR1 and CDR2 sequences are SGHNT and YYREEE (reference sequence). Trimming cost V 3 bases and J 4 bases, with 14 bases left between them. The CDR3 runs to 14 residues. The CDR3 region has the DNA TGTGCCAGCAGCTCAGGGGACACCTATTACGAGCAGTACTTC. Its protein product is CASSSGDTYYEQYF.

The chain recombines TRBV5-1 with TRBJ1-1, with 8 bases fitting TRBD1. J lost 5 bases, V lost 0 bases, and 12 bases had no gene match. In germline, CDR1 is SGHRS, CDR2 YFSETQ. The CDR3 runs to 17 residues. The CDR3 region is CASSLELFRGHRTEAFF. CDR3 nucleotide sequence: TGCGCCAGCAGCTTGGAATTGTTCAGGGGGCATCGTACTGAAGCTTTCTTT.

CDR3 bases: TGTGCCATAGGACAGGGGAACACTGAAGCTTTCTTT. Translating gives CAIGQGNTEAFF. The rearrangement links TRBV19 to TRBJ1-1; 8 nucleotides match TRBD1. The J segment lost 1 base and the V segment lost 10 bases, leaving 2 bases of the junction unmatched. Germline lookup yields CDR1 LNHDA and CDR2 SQIVND (reference sequence). This CDR3 is built from 12 residues.

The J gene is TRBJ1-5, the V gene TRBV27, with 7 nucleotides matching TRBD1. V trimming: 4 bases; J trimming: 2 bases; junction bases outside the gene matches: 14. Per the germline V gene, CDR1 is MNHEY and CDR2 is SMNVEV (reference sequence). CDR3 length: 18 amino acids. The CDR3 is CASSSLTSQGRRNQPQHF. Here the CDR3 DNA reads TGTGCCAGCAGTTCGTTGACGTCACAGGGGCGTCGCAATCAGCCCCAGCATTTT.

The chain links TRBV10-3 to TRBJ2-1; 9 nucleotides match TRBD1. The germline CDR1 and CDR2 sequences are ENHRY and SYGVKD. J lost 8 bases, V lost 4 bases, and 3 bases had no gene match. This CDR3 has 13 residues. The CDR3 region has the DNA TGTGCCATCAGTGGGGGACAGGGCTATGAGCAGTTCTTC. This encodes CAISGGQGYEQFF.

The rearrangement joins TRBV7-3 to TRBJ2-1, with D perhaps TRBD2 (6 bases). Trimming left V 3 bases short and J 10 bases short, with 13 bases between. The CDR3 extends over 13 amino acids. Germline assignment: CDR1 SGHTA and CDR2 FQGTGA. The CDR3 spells CASSFIRDSEQFF. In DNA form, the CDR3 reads TGTGCCAGCAGCTTCATTCGGGACTCCGAGCAGTTCTTC. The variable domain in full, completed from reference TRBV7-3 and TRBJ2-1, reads GAGVSQTPSNKVTEKGKYVELRCDPISGHTALYWYRQSLGQGPEFLIYFQGTGAADDSGLPNDRFFAVRPEGSVSTLKIQRTERGDSAVYLCASSFIRDSEQFFGPGTRLTVL.

The CDR3 DNA is TGTGCCAGCAGCGTAGAGACAGGCCCCCTCCCAAACTATGGCTACACCTTC. Translated, it gives CASSVETGPLPNYGYTF. This chain connects TRBV9 to TRBJ1-2, with a tentative D call TRBD1 (6 bases). The germline CDR1 and CDR2 sequences are SGDLS and YYNGEE. V was cut by 0 bases and J by 2 bases, with 17 bases left in between. CDR3 size: 17 residues.

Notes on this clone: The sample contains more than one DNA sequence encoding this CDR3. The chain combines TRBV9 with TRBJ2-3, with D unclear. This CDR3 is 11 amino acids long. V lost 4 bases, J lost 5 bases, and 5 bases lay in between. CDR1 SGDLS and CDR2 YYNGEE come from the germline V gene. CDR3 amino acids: CASSRGDTQYF. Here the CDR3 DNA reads TGTGCCAGCAGCAGAGGAGATACGCAGTATTTT.

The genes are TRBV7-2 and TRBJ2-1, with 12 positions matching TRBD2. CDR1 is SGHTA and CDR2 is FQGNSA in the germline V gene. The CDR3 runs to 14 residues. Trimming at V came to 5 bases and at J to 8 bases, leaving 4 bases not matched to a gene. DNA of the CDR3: TGTGCCAGCAGCCGGACTAGCGGGAACTATGAGCAGTTCTTC. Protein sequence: CASSRTSGNYEQFF.

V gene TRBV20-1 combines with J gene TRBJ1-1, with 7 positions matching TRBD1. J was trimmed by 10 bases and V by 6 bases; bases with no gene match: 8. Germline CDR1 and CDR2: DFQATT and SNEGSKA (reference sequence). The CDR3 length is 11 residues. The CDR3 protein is CSAEKQGRAFF. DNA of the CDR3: TGCAGTGCAGAAAAACAGGGGCGAGCTTTCTTT.

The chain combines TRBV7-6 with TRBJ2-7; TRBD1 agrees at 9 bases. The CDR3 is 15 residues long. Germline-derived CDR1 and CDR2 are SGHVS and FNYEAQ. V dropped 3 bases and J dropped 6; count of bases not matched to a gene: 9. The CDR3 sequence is CASSFLQGAVGEQYF. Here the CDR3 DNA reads TGTGCCAGCAGCTTTCTACAGGGGGCGGTAGGCGAGCAGTACTTC.

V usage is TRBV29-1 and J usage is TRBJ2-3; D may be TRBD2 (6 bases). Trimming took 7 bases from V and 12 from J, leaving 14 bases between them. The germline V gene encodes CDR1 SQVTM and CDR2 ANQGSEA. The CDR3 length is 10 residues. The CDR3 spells CSARLGHQYF. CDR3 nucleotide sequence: TGCAGCGCACGACTAGGTCACCAGTATTTT.

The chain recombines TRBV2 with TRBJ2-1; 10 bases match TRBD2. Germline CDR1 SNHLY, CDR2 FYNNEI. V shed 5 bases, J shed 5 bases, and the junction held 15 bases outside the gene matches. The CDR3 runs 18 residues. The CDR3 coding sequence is TGTGCCAGCAGTCGTCGCCTGGGGGCTAGCGGGGGCCACAATGAGCAGTTCTTC. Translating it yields CASSRRLGASGGHNEQFF. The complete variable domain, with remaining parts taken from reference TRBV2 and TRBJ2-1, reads EPEVTQTPSHQVTQMGQEVILRCVPISNHLYFYWYRQILGQKVEFLVSFYNNEISEKSEIFDDQFSVERPDGSNFTLKIRSTKLEDSAMYFCASSRRLGASGGHNEQFFGPGTRLTVL.

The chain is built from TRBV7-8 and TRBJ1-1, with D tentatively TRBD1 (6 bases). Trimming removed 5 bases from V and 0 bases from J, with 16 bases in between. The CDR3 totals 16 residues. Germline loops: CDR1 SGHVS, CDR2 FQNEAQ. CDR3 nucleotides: TGTGCCAGCAGCCCGACGGACAGTGAGCTGAACACTGAAGCTTTCTTT. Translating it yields CASSPTDSELNTEAFF.

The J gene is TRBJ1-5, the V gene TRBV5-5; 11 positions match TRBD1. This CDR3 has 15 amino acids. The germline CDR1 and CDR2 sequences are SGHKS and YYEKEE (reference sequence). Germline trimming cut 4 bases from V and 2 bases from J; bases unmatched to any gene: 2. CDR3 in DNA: TGTGCCAGCAGCGGGACAGGGGGGGGCAATCAGCCCCAGCATTTT. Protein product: CASSGTGGGNQPQHF.

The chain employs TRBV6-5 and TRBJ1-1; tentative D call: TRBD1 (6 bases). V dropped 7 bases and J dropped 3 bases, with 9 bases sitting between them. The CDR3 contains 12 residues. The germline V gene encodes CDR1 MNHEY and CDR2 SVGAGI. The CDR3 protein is CASNRVDTEAFF. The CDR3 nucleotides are TGTGCCAGCAACAGGGTGGACACTGAAGCTTTCTTT.

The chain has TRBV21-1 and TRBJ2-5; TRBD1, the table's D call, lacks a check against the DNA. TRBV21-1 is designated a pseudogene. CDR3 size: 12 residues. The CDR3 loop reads CASSTDKQTQYF. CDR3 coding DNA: TGTGCCAGCAGCACTGACAAACAGACCCAGTACTTC.

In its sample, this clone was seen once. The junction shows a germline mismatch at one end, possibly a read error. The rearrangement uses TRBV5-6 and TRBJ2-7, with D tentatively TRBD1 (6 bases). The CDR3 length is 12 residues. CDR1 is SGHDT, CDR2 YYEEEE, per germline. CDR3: CASSLSGTRPVF. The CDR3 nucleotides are TGTGCCAGCAGCTTGTCCGGGACACGTCCCGTCTTC.

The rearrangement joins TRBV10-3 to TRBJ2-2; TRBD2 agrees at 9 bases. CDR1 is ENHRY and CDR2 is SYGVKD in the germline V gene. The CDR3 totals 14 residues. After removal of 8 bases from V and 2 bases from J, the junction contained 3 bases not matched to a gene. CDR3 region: CAIWREGNTGELFF. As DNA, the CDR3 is TGTGCCATCTGGCGGGAGGGCAACACCGGGGAGCTGTTTTTT.

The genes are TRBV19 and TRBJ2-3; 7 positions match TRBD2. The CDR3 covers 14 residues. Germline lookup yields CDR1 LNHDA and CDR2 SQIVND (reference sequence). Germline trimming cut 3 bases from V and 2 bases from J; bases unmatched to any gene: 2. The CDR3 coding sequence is TGTGCCAGTAGTATCCTAGCGGACACAGATACGCAGTATTTT. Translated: CASSILADTDTQYF.